Listed below are T cell receptor beta chains from one sample, sequenced in a study of CD8 T cells in Susac syndrome. MiXCR, applied by TCRdb to the immunoSEQ multiplex PCR reads, yields one record per CDR3 protein. The table lists 300,000 or so distinct CDR3 sequences, 92% of them singletons. The sample was CD4+ T cells from PBMCs. All receptors derive from a human donor with multiple sclerosis. CDR3s include the opening cysteine and the closing phenylalanine or tryptophan. Each record gives: V gene, clone size, D gene, CDR3 protein. A D gene is named only where the DNA matches it firmly. Clone size appears in some rows only: once, few, many, or a class for an expanded clone.

TRBV19 NA TRBD1 CASSARGTGNTIYF
TRBV29-1 NA NA CSGTTDEQFF
TRBV12-3/TRBV12-4 NA NA CASGIGRLGAFF
TRBV5-4 NA NA CASSTQPLFGQREETQYF
TRBV18 NA NA CASSPRQGSSYNEQFF
TRBV28 NA NA CASAANTEAFF
TRBV5-6 NA NA CASSLLSEQPQHF
TRBV2 NA NA CASTDRPGGAQYF
TRBV20-1 NA TRBD1 CSAPRAGQAEIYEQYF
TRBV30 NA NA CAGQDYSYEQYF
TRBV13 NA NA CASSRTGREQYF
TRBV12-3/TRBV12-4 NA NA CASSSASAGPQHF
TRBV7-3 NA NA CASSPRGGGSKETQYF
TRBV4-2 NA TRBD2 CASSQASGPTGGTQYF
TRBV5-8 NA TRBD2 CASSSGLAVFTDTQYF
TRBV7-9 NA TRBD1 CASSLVPTGSEAFF
TRBV4-1 NA NA CASSQAPAGKNIQYF
TRBV18 NA NA CASSPPGMGTDTQYF
TRBV9 NA TRBD1 CASSVGIRGPSTEAFF
TRBV20-1 NA NA CSARDLGSPGVNEQFF
TRBV20-1 NA NA CSAVAAAQETQYF
TRBV5-6 NA NA CASRISGASGANVLTF
TRBV30 NA NA CAWTGALTDTQYF
TRBV7-6 NA NA CASSLAKQGSPLHF
TRBV7-2 NA TRBD1 CASSFYRGGLTYGYTF
TRBV19 once NA CASSILQGITGELFF
TRBV7-9 NA TRBD2 CASSLAGGFPDTQYF
TRBV7-3 NA TRBD2 CASSLGLAVEQFF
TRBV7-2 NA NA CASSLFGRRGYNEQFF
TRBV2 NA NA CASSAETNTEAFF
TRBV9 NA NA CASSVDGGKGYEQYF
TRBV5-1 NA TRBD1 CASSRQDREETQYF
TRBV6-1 NA TRBD1 CASGTGRMNTEAFF